This T cell receptor beta chain derives from a study of beta chain features in type 1 diabetes. This clone has only a few counts. Its antigen is not identified. Researchers reported sorting CD4+ naive, central memory, regulatory and stem cell-like memory cells via CD45RO/CCR7/CD25/CD127/CD95/CD27. Populations isolated by sorting all had purity greater than 95%. Whole-study findings and limits: TCRB rearrangement may or may not be influenced by HLA type; here this remained unresolved.

The study reverse transcribed the entire isolated RNA, so it sequenced expressed TCRB transcripts. Using immunoSEQ multiplex PCR, the repertoire was profiled, and TCRdb retains in-frame clones only, with some absent. The repertoire holds around 450,000 clones, with roughly 10% as singletons. The V end lost 0 bases, the J end lost 7 bases, and 13 bases lay between the germline ends. Germline V gene sequence: CDR1 SGHRS, CDR2 YFSETQ. There are 14 residues in the CDR3. The chain has TRBV5-1 and TRBJ2-5; possibly TRBD1 or TRBD2 for D (5 bases each). This receptor was taken from a woman under 30 in good health. The sequenced sample was naive CD4+ T cells from blood. The CDR3 sequence is CASSLALERGTQYF. The CDR3 DNA reads as TGCGCCAGCAGCTTGGCCTTAGAGAGGGGGACCCAGTACTTC.